One sample yielded the 5 T cell receptor beta chains listed below, sequenced in a study of blood T cell repertoires in COVID-19. TCRdb's copy holds only in-frame clones and misses some; the assay was immunoSEQ multiplex PCR. The sample lists 200,000 to 300,000 clones; 75% to 90% were seen once. Sequencing was performed on peripheral blood. These TCRs come from a man between 60 and 70 years old who had recovered from COVID-19.

V gene TRBV7-2 combines with J gene TRBJ2-5, with 7 bases aligning to TRBD1. V shed 2 bases, J shed 1 base, and the junction held 4 bases outside the gene matches. CDR1 is SGHTA, CDR2 FQGNSA, per germline. The CDR3 length is 15 residues. DNA of the CDR3: TGTGCCAGCAGCTTACTAGGGGACAGCCAAGAGACCCAGTACTTC. Protein product: CASSLLGDSQETQYF. The full variable domain, rest sourced from reference TRBV7-2 and TRBJ2-5, is GAGVSQSPSNKVTEKGKDVELRCDPISGHTALYWYRQSLGQGLEFLIYFQGNSAPDKSGLPSDRFSAERTGGSVSTLTIQRTQQEDSAVYLCASSLLGDSQETQYFGPGTRLLVL.

The genes are TRBV30 and TRBJ2-5; TRBD1 matches 7 bases. The CDR3 extends over 15 amino acids. CDR1 GTSNPN and CDR2 SVGIG come from the germline V gene (reference sequence). V gave up 0 bases and J gave up 5 bases; unmatched junction bases: 9. DNA for the CDR3: TGTGCCTGGAGTGTCCCGACAGGGCAGGCGGAGACCCAGTACTTC. This sequence encodes CAWSVPTGQAETQYF.

This chain connects TRBV6-5 to TRBJ1-1, with D possibly matching TRBD1 (6 bases). The CDR3 is made up of 13 amino acids. The V end lost 6 bases, the J end lost 1 base, and 9 bases lay between the germline ends. Germline V gene lookup returns CDR1 MNHEY and CDR2 SVGAGI. The CDR3 is CASSEGENTEAFF. The CDR3 nucleotides read TGTGCCAGCAGCGAGGGGGAGAACACTGAAGCTTTCTTT.

A single count supports this clone. This chain links TRBV5-5 with TRBJ1-4, with a tentative D call TRBD1 (6 bases). The CDR3 is made up of 17 amino acids. V gave up 4 bases and J gave up 6 bases, with 22 bases separating them. Germline values: CDR1 SGHKS, CDR2 YYEKEE (reference sequence). DNA of the CDR3: TGTGCCAGCAGCGAACGGGCCGTGCGAGAGGGGGATGAAAAACTGTTTTTT. Translated: CASSERAVREGDEKLFF.

This clone was counted once. CDR3: CASSTDRGLNYGYTF. The DNA for the CDR3 is TGTGCCAGCAGTACGGACAGGGGGTTGAACTATGGCTACACCTTC. This rearrangement joins TRBV9 to TRBJ1-2; 10 bases are a match to TRBD1. From germline, CDR1 is SGDLS and CDR2 YYNGEE. V lost 5 bases to trimming and J lost 2 bases; unmatched junction nucleotides: 6. CDR3 length: 15 amino acids.